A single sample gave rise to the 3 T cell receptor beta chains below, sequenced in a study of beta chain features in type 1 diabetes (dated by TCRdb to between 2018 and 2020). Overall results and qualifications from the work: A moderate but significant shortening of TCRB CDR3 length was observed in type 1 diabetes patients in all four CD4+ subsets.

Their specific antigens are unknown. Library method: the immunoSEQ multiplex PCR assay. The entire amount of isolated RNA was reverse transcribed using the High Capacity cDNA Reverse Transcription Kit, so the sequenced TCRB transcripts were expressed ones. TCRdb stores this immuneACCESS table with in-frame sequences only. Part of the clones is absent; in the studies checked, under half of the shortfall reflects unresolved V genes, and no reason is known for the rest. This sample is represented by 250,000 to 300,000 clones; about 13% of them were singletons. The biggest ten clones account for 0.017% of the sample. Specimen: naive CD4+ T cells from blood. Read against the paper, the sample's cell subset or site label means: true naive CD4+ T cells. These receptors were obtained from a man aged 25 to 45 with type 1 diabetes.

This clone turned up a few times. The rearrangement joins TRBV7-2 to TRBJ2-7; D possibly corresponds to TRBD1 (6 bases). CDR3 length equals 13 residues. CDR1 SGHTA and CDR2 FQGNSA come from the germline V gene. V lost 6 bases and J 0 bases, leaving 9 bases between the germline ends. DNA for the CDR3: TGTGCCAGCAGGAGGGACATCTCCTACGAGCAGTACTTC. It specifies CASRRDISYEQYF.

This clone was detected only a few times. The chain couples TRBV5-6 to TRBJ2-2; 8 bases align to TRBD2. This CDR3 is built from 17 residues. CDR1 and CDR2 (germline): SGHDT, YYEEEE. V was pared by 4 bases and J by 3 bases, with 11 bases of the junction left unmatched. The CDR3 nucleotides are TGTGCCAGCAGCGAGGCTGTCAGCGGGAGAGACACCGGGGAGCTGTTTTTT. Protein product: CASSEAVSGRDTGELFF.

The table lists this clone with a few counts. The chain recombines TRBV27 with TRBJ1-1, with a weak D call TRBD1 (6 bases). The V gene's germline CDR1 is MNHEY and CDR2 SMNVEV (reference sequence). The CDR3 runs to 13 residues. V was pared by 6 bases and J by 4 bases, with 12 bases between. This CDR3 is CASRLQGGTEAFF. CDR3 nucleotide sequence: TGTGCCAGCAGGCTACAAGGGGGCACTGAAGCTTTCTTT.